The subject of this entry is one T cell receptor beta chain. Recruitment covered under 25 US areas and drew participants whose ages spanned roughly 18 to 90 years. Participants had their cohort set by participant-reported clinical history. The data were produced by immunoSEQ multiplex PCR, yet TCRdb's version contains in-frame clones alone and is incomplete. The sample has roughly 310,000 clones; approximately 90% are singletons. The germline V gene has CDR1 LNHDA and CDR2 SQIVND (reference sequence). V was trimmed by 8 bases and J by 2 bases, leaving 15 bases between them. The CDR3 sequence is 15 residues long. This sample stems from a study of blood T cell repertoires in COVID-19.

The sample taken for sequencing was PBMCs or T cells enriched from blood (not recorded which). The gene calls are TRBV19 and TRBJ2-2, with D perhaps TRBD2 (6 bases). This TCR was sampled from a middle-aged woman who had recovered from COVID-19. The CDR3 nucleotides read TGTGCCAGTCATAAGGGGACTGTAAACACCGGGGAGCTGTTTTTT. Translation: CASHKGTVNTGELFF.